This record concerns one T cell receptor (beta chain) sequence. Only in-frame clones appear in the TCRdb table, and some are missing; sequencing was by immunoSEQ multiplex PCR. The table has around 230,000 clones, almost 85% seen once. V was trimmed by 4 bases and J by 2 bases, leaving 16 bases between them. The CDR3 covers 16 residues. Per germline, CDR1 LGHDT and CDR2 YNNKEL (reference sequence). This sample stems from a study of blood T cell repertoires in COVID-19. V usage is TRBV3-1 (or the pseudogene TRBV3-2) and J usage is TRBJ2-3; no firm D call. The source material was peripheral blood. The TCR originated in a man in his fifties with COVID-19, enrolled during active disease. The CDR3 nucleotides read TGTGCCAGCAGCCCGGGTTCGCTGGCAGACACAGATACGCAGTATTTT. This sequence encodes CASSPGSLADTDTQYF.